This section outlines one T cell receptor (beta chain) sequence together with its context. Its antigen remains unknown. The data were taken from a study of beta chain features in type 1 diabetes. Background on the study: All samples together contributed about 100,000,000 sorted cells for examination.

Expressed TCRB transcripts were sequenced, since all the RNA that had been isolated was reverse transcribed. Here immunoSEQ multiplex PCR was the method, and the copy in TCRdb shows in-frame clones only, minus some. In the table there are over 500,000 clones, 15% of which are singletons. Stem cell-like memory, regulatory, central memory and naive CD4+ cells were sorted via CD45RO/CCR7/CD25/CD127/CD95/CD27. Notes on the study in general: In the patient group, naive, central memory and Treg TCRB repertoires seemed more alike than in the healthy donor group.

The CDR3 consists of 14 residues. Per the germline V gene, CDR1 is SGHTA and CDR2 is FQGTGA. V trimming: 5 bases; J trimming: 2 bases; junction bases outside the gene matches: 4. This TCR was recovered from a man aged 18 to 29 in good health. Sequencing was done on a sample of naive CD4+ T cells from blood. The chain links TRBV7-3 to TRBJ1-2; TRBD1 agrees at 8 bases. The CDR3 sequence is CASSKDRENYGYTF. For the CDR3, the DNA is TGTGCCAGCAGCAAGGACAGGGAGAACTATGGCTACACCTTC. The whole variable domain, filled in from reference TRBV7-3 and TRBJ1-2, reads GAGVSQTPSNKVTEKGKYVELRCDPISGHTALYWYRQSLGQGPEFLIYFQGTGAADDSGLPNDRFFAVRPEGSVSTLKIQRTERGDSAVYLCASSKDRENYGYTFGSGTRLTVV.